This entry lists 19 T cell receptor beta chains sequenced from one sample in a study of CD8 T cells in Susac syndrome. It was with random hexamers that 0.5 to 1 ug RNA was reverse transcribed. TCRdb passed the immunoSEQ multiplex PCR reads through MiXCR, listing each CDR3 protein once. The sample yields roughly 400,000 distinct CDR3 sequences, approximately 85% seen once. Source material: CD8+ T cells from PBMCs. These TCRs come from a human donor with multiple sclerosis.

The chain recombines TRBV7-9 with TRBJ1-2, with D unclear. Germline V CDR1 and CDR2: SEHNR, FQNEAQ (reference sequence). V lost 2 bases and J lost 4, with 11 bases in between. CDR3 length equals 14 residues. The CDR3 spells CASSLNEDGYGYTF. The CDR3 nucleotides are TGTGCCAGCAGCTTAAATGAAGATGGCTATGGCTACACCTTC.

This chain joins TRBV19 and TRBJ2-7; TRBD1 matches 11 bases. Trimming took 5 bases from V and 2 from J; bases not matched to a gene: 8. CDR1 is LNHDA and CDR2 is SQIVND in the germline V gene (reference sequence). This CDR3 comprises 16 residues. CDR3 sequence: CASSAPRDRGAYEQYF. CDR3 coding DNA: TGTGCCAGTAGTGCCCCGAGGGACAGGGGGGCCTACGAGCAGTACTTC.

This chain uses TRBV12-3 or TRBV12-4 with TRBJ2-1; 8 nucleotides match TRBD1. This CDR3 comprises 15 residues. J was trimmed by 2 bases and V by 6 bases; bases with no gene match: 6. This CDR3 reads CASRLSGGAYNEQFF. The CDR3 coding sequence is TGTGCCAGCAGGCTATCAGGGGGCGCCTACAATGAGCAGTTCTTC.

Remarks on this clonotype: Compared with germline, one end of the junction differs, possibly owing to a read error. J is TRBJ1-1 and V is TRBV29-1; D may be TRBD1 (5 bases). The CDR3 runs 12 residues. Per germline, CDR1 SQVTM and CDR2 ANQGSEA. CDR3 sequence reads: CSVEWGSTEAFF. Here the CDR3 DNA reads TGCAGCGTTGAATGGGGGAGCACTGAGGCTTTCTTT.

V and J are TRBV27 and TRBJ1-1; no firm D call. Trimming took 3 bases from V and 1 from J, leaving 9 bases between them. CDR1 is MNHEY and CDR2 is SMNVEV in the germline V gene (reference sequence). There are 14 residues in the CDR3. CDR3 sequence: CASSLISTNTEAFF. CDR3 DNA: TGTGCCAGCAGTTTGATCTCAACGAACACTGAAGCTTTCTTT.

This rearrangement joins TRBV28 to TRBJ2-7; 10 bases match TRBD2. Germline-derived CDR1 and CDR2 are MDHEN and SYDVKM. The CDR3 is 15 residues long. The ends lost 11 bases at V and 4 bases at J; junction bases unmatched: 14. The CDR3 protein is CASTRAGGLGYEQYF. Here the CDR3 DNA reads TGTGCCTCTACTAGAGCGGGAGGGCTGGGTTACGAGCAGTACTTC.

The rearrangement links TRBV7-9 to TRBJ1-1; tentative D call: TRBD1 (6 bases). V gave up 6 bases and J gave up 4 bases, with 15 bases separating them. In germline, CDR1 is SEHNR, CDR2 FQNEAQ (reference sequence). The CDR3 totals 14 residues. The CDR3 DNA sequence: TGTGCCAGCAGTTCCACGGGGGGCGGCACTGAAGCTTTCTTT. This codes for CASSSTGGGTEAFF.

V gene TRBV6-5 combines with J gene TRBJ2-3; the match to TRBD2 covers 11 bases. The CDR3 sequence is 20 residues long. The germline gives CDR1 MNHEY, CDR2 SVGAGI. V trimming: 0 bases; J trimming: 2 bases; junction bases outside the gene matches: 13. The CDR3 region is CASSYSEPTGTSGSTDTQYF. The CDR3 DNA sequence: TGTGCCAGCAGTTACTCGGAACCAACCGGGACTAGCGGTTCCACAGATACGCAGTATTTT.

The V and J genes are TRBV6-5 and TRBJ1-2; D possibly corresponds to TRBD1 (5 bases). CDR3 length: 13 residues. Looked up from germline, CDR1 is MNHEY and CDR2 is SVGAGI. V lost 2 bases to trimming and J lost 8 bases, with 12 bases between them. The CDR3 sequence: CASSYRDRRGYTF. CDR3 in DNA: TGTGCCAGCAGTTACCGGGACCGCCGAGGCTACACCTTC.

The CDR3 DNA follows: TGTGCCAGCAGTTTCTCAACGGACAGCTTCAATCAGCCCCAGCATTTT. Encoded protein: CASSFSTDSFNQPQHF. V and J are TRBV28 and TRBJ1-5; D may be TRBD1 (6 bases). CDR1 and CDR2 from the germline V gene are MDHEN and SYDVKM. With 3 bases removed from V and 3 bases from J, the gap between germline ends came to 15 bases. This CDR3 region has 16 residues.

The CDR3 coding sequence is TGTGCCAGCAGCCAAGATAGCCTCCAAGAGACCCAGTACTTC. Translating gives CASSQDSLQETQYF. The chain employs TRBV3-1 and TRBJ2-5; the D is unclear. There are 14 residues in the CDR3. Between the trimmed V and J ends, which lost 0 bases and 1 base, there was a span of 6 bases. Germline values: CDR1 LGHDT, CDR2 YNNKEL (reference sequence).

The chain has TRBV11-2 and TRBJ2-7; 9 bases line up with TRBD2. Germline CDR1 SGHAT, CDR2 FQNNGV. This CDR3 comprises 14 residues. Trimming at V came to 5 bases and at J to 5 bases, leaving 7 bases not matched to a gene. CDR3 amino acids: CASSIGTSWNEQYF. CDR3 DNA: TGTGCCAGCAGCATCGGGACTAGCTGGAACGAGCAGTACTTC. Variable domain in full (rest from reference TRBV11-2 and TRBJ2-7): EAGVAQSPRYKIIEKRQSVAFWCNPISGHATLYWYQQILGQGPKLLIQFQNNGVVDDSQLPKDRFSAERLKGVDSTLKIQPAKLEDSAVYLCASSIGTSWNEQYFGPGTRLTVT.

V usage is TRBV2 and J usage is TRBJ2-1; 7 positions agree with TRBD2. The CDR3 length is 16 residues. Germline trimming cut 1 base from V and 2 bases from J; bases unmatched to any gene: 5. In germline, CDR1 is SNHLY, CDR2 FYNNEI. CDR3 DNA: TGTGCCAGCAGTGAAGGCGGGAGTGGGACCTACAATGAGCAGTTCTTC. This sequence encodes CASSEGGSGTYNEQFF.

This chain links TRBV12-3 or TRBV12-4 with TRBJ2-3; TRBD1 matches at 11 bases. The junction had 13 bases not matched to a gene; V was cut back by 10 bases and J by 4 bases. The CDR3 is made up of 16 amino acids. The DNA of the CDR3 is TGTGCCACCCTAGGGACAGGGGGTTCCACCCCAGATACGCAGTATTTT. Residues: CATLGTGGSTPDTQYF.

This sequence joins TRBV2 and TRBJ1-2; possibly TRBD1 for D (6 bases). V was trimmed by 7 bases and J by 4 bases, leaving 19 bases between them. CDR1 SNHLY and CDR2 FYNNEI come from the germline V gene. This CDR3 region has 15 residues. CDR3: CASKGGGPGAYGYTF. The CDR3 DNA follows: TGTGCCAGCAAGGGGGGAGGCCCAGGTGCCTATGGCTACACCTTC.

The chain employs TRBV7-9 and TRBJ2-5, with D possibly matching TRBD2 (5 bases). The V and J ends lost 5 bases and 4 bases respectively, with 17 bases between them. Germline V gene lookup returns CDR1 SEHNR and CDR2 FQNEAQ (reference sequence). This CDR3 spans 15 amino acids. CDR3 sequence reads: CASSDTTGIGETQYF. The CDR3 region has the DNA TGTGCCAGCAGCGACACTACCGGGATTGGAGAGACCCAGTACTTC.

The chain recombines TRBV20-1 with TRBJ2-1, with 7 bases identical to TRBD2. Germline lookup yields CDR1 DFQATT and CDR2 SNEGSKA (reference sequence). The J segment lost 5 bases and the V segment lost 0 bases, leaving 7 bases of the junction unmatched. The CDR3 is made up of 15 amino acids. CDR3 residues: CSARDPGREDNEQFF. CDR3 DNA sequence: TGCAGTGCTAGAGATCCGGGGAGGGAAGACAATGAGCAGTTCTTC.

This chain connects TRBV11-2 to TRBJ2-2; D unclear. This CDR3 spans 20 amino acids. Trimming stripped 0 bases from V and 5 bases from J, with 25 bases between. Germline assignment: CDR1 SGHAT and CDR2 FQNNGV. The CDR3 reads CASSLDWVHPTRLGTGELFF. CDR3 coding DNA: TGTGCCAGCAGCTTAGATTGGGTTCATCCTACCCGACTCGGAACCGGGGAGCTGTTTTTT.

V is TRBV6-4 and J is TRBJ2-2; 8 bases are a match to TRBD2. J was trimmed by 3 bases and V by 3 bases; bases with no gene match: 0. The CDR3 runs 14 residues. Germline CDR1 MRHNA, CDR2 SNTAGT. The CDR3 nucleotides read TGTGCCAGCAGTGAAGCGGGGGACACCGGGGAGCTGTTTTTT. Its translation is CASSEAGDTGELFF.